Included here is one T cell receptor beta chain sequence, with context. Its antigen remains unknown. The data were obtained in a study of Ad26.COV2.S vaccination and SARS-CoV-2 variants. As for treatment: some 20 received Ad26.COV2.S at low or high dose, single or two shots; 5 received placebo; per-sample allocation not given. Specimen acquisition occurred on day 63 following the initial vaccine or placebo injection. As its vector, the vaccine had Ad26, which expressed Wuhan-strain SARS-CoV-2 spike. Assay used: immunoSEQ multiplex PCR; TCRdb lists only in-frame clones, some missing. The sample includes hundreds of thousands of clones, around 92% seen only once; the top ten take roughly 1.5%. Study results and caveats: Analytic work on TCR breadth and depth might have understated the full extent of total T cell responses.

The CDR3 extends over 16 amino acids. The trim removed 3 bases at V and 1 base at J, leaving 7 bases unmatched. Germline-derived CDR1 and CDR2 are MNHEY and SMNVEV (reference sequence). The source was peripheral blood, collected in a trial of Ad26.COV2.S vaccine versus placebo. This chain links TRBV27 with TRBJ2-7; 9 nucleotides match TRBD1. The source is a person aged 18-60 years who received the Ad26.COV2.S COVID-19 vaccine or a placebo. The CDR3 is CASSFAGTGTSYEQYF. In DNA form, the CDR3 reads TGTGCCAGCAGTTTTGCCGGGACAGGGACTTCCTACGAGCAGTACTTC.